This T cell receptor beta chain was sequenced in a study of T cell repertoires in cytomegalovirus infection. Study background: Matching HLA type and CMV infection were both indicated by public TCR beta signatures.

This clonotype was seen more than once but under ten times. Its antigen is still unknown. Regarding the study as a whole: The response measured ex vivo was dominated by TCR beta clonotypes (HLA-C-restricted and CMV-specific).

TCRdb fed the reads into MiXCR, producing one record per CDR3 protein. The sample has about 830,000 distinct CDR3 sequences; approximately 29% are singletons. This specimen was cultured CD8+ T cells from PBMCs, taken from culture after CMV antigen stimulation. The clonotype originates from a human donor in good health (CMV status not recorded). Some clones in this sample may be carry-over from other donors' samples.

CDR3 amino acids: CASSLGTGARYGYTF. CDR3 sequence (DNA): TGTGCCAGCAGCTTAGGGACAGGGGCTCGCTATGGCTACACCTTC. The chain has TRBV7-9 and TRBJ1-2, with 9 bases matching TRBD1. V lost 1 base and J lost 4; bases outside the gene matches: 4. The CDR3 is 15 residues long. CDR1 and CDR2 from the germline V gene are SEHNR and FQNEAQ (reference sequence).